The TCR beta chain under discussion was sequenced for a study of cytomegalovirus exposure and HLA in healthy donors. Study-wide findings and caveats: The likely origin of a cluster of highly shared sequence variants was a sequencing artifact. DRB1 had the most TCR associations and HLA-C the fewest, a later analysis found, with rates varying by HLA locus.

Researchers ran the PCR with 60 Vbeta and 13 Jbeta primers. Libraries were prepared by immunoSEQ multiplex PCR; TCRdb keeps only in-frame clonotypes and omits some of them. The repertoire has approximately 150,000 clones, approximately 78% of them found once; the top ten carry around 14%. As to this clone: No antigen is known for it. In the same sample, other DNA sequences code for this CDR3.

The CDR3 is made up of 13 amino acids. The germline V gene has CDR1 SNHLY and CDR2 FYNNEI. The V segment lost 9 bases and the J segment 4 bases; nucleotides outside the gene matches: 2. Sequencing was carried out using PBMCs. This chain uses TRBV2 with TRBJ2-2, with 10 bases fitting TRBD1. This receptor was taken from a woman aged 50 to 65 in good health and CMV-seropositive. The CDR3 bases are TGTGCCAGTCGGACAGGGGGCACCGGGGAGCTGTTTTTT. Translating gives CASRTGGTGELFF. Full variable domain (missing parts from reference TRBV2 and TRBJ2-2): EPEVTQTPSHQVTQMGQEVILRCVPISNHLYFYWYRQILGQKVEFLVSFYNNEISEKSEIFDDQFSVERPDGSNFTLKIRSTKLEDSAMYFCASRTGGTGELFFGEGSRLTVL.